Given below is one T cell receptor beta chain in context. Germline-derived CDR1 and CDR2 are MRHNA and SNTAGT. Trimming took 2 bases from V and 0 from J; bases not matched to a gene: 4. This CDR3 contains 16 residues. Some clones are missing from TCRdb's copy, which holds only in-frame ones; the method was immunoSEQ multiplex PCR. The table lists just over 15,000 clones, 75% to 85% of them singletons, with about a sixth in the top ten. This sample is drawn from a study of T cell changes during pregnancy in multiple sclerosis. The source was CD8+ T cells from peripheral blood mononuclear cells, collected after pregnancy. The TCR sequence derives from a female donor in good health, enrolled as a control in a pregnancy study. The V gene is TRBV6-4, the J gene TRBJ2-1; 7 bases align to TRBD2. The CDR3 DNA reads as TGTGCCAGCAGTGACGGGGAGGGGTTCTCCTACAATGAGCAGTTCTTC. Amino acid sequence: CASSDGEGFSYNEQFF.